This TCR beta chain was obtained from a study of CD8 T cells in Susac syndrome. RNA was extracted with the RNeasy kit, and a quantity of about 0.45 to 1 ug was reverse transcribed using random hexamers. MiXCR, applied by TCRdb to the immunoSEQ multiplex PCR reads, yields one record per CDR3 protein. The table lists roughly 250,000 distinct CDR3 sequences, 90% to 96% of them singletons. Trimming stripped 1 base from V and 6 bases from J, with 11 bases between. The CDR3 has 13 amino acids. Germline lookup yields CDR1 GTSNPN and CDR2 SVGIG (reference sequence). V is TRBV30 and J is TRBJ2-3; no clear D gene. The clonotype was recovered from a human donor with Susac syndrome. The specimen was CD4+ T cells from PBMCs. The CDR3 sequence: CAWSAPIGDTQYF. The CDR3 DNA reads as TGTGCCTGGAGTGCCCCAATTGGGGATACGCAGTATTTT.